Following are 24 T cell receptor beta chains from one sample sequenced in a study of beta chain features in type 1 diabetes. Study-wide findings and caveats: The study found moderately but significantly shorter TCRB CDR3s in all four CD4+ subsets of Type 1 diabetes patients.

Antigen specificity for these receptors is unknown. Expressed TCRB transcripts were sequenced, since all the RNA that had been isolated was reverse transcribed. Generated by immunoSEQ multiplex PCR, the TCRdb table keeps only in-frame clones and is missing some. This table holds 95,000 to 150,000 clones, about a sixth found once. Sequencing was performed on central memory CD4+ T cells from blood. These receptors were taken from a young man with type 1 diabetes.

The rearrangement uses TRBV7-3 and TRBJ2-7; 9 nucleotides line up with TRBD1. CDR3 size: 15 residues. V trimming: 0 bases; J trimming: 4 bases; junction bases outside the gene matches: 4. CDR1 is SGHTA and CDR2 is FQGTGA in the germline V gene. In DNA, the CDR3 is TGTGCCAGCAGCTTAACGGGAGGACAGGGGTACGAGCAGTACTTC. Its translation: CASSLTGGQGYEQYF.

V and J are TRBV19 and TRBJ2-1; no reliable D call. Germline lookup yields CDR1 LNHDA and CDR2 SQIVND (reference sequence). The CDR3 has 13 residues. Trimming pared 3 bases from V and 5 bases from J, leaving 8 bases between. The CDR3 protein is CASSMGNNNEQFF. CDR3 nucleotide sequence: TGTGCCAGTAGTATGGGGAACAACAATGAGCAGTTCTTC. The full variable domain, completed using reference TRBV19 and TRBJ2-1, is DGGITQSPKYLFRKEGQNVTLSCEQNLNHDAMYWYRQDPGQGLRLIYYSQIVNDFQKGDIAEGYSVSREKKESFPLTVTSAQKNPTAFYLCASSMGNNNEQFFGPGTRLTVL.

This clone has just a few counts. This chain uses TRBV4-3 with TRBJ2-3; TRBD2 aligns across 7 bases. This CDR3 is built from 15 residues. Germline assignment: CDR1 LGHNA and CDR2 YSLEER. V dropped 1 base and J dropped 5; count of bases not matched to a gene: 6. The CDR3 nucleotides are TGCGCCAGCAGCCAAGTCGGCGGGGAGGGAGATACGCAGTATTTT. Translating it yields CASSQVGGEGDTQYF.

CDR3 sequence reads: CASSPPAGGGTGELFF. In DNA, the CDR3 is TGTGCCAGCTCACCACCGGCAGGGGGTGGCACCGGGGAGCTGTTTTTT. The chain links TRBV18 to TRBJ2-2, with 7 bases lining up with TRBD1. Trimming removed 0 bases from V and 4 bases from J; junction bases left unmatched: 5. The CDR3 runs 16 residues. Germline V gene lookup returns CDR1 KGHSH and CDR2 LQKENI.

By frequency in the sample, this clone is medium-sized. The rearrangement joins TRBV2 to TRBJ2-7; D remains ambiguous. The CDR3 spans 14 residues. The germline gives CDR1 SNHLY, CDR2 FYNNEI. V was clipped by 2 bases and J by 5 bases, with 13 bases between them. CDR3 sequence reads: CASSELSSLDEQYF. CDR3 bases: TGTGCCAGCAGTGAACTTAGCAGCCTTGACGAGCAGTACTTC.

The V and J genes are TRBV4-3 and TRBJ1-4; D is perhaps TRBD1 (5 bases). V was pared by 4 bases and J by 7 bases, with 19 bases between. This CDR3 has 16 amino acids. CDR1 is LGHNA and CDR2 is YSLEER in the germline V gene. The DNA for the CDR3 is TGCGCCAGCAGCCTCGGTGCGGCGGGGCCGGGTGAAAAACTGTTTTTT. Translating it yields CASSLGAAGPGEKLFF.

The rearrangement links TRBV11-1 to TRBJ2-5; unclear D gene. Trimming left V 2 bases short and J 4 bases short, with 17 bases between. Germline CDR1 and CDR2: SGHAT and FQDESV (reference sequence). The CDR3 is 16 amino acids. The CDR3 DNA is TGTGCCAGCAGCTTACAACAAGGGCTAGGGCGAGAGACCCAGTACTTC. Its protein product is CASSLQQGLGRETQYF.

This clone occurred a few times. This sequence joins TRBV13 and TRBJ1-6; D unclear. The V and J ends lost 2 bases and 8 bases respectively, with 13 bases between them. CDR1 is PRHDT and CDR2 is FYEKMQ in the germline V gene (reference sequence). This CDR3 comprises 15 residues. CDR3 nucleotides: TGTGCCAGCAGCTTATATGGTACCGGTTATTCACCCCTCCACTTT. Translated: CASSLYGTGYSPLHF.

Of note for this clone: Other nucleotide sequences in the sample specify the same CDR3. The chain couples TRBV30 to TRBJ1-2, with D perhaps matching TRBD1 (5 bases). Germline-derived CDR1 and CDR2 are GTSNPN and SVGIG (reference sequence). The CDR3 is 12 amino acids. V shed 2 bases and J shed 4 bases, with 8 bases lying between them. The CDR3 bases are TGTGCCTGGAGTCCGGGGGGCTATGGCTACACCTTC. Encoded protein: CAWSPGGYGYTF. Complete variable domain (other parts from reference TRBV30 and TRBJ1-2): SQTIHQWPATLVQPVGSPLSLECTVEGTSNPNLYWYRQAAGRGLQLLFYSVGIGQISSEVPQNLSASRPQDRQFILSSKKLLLSDSGFYLCAWSPGGYGYTFGSGTRLTVV.

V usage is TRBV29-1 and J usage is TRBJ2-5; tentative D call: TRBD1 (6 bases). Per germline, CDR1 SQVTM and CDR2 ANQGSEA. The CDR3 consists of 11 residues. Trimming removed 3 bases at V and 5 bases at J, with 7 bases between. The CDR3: CSVDQGETQYF. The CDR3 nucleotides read TGCAGCGTTGACCAGGGGGAGACCCAGTACTTC.

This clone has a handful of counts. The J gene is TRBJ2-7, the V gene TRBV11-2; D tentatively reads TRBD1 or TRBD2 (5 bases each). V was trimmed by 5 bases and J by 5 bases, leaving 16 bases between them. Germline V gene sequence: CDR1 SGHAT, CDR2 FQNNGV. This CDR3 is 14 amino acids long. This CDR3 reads CASSASQGVDEQYF. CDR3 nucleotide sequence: TGTGCCAGCAGCGCGAGTCAGGGAGTGGACGAGCAGTACTTC.

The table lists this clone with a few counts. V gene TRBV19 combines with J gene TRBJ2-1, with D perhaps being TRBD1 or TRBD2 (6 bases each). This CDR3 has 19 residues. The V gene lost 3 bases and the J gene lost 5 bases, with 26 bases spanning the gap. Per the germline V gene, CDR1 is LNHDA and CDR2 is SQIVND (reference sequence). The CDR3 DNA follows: TGTGCCAGTAGTATCTCGATGGTCGCCGGGGGCGCCATTAACAATGAGCAGTTCTTC. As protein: CASSISMVAGGAINNEQFF.

The CDR3 spells CASSYQGSGQPQHF. The CDR3 coding sequence is TGTGCCAGCAGTTATCAGGGATCTGGACAGCCCCAGCATTTT. The gene calls are TRBV6-5 and TRBJ1-5; a weak D match, TRBD1 (5 bases). Germline-derived CDR1 and CDR2 are MNHEY and SVGAGI. The CDR3 extends over 14 amino acids. The germline V and J ends were trimmed by 3 bases and 7 bases, with 13 bases remaining between them.

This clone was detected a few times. The CDR3 sequence: CASSPKQGTSEYNEQFF. The CDR3 DNA sequence: TGTGCCAGCTCACCAAAACAAGGGACTAGCGAATACAATGAGCAGTTCTTC. The J gene is TRBJ2-1, the V gene TRBV18, with 10 nucleotides matching TRBD2. V was pared by 2 bases and J by 4 bases, with 8 bases of the junction left unmatched. Germline CDR1 KGHSH, CDR2 LQKENI. The CDR3 loop spans 17 amino acids.

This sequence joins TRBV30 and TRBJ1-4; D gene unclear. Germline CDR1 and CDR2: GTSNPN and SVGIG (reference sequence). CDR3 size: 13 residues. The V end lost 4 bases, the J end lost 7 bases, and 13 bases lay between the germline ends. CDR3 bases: TGTGCCTGGACTTATAATATCGGTGAAAAACTGTTTTTT. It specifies CAWTYNIGEKLFF.

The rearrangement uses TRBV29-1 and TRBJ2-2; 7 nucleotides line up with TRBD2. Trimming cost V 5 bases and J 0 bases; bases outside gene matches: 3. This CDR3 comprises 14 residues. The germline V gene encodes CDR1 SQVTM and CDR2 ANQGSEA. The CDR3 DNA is TGCAGCGTTTCGGGGAGGGCGAACACCGGGGAGCTGTTTTTT. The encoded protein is CSVSGRANTGELFF.

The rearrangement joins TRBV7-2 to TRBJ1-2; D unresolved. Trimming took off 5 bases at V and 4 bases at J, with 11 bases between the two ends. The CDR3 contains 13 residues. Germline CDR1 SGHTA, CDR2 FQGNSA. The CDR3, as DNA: TGTGCCAGCAGCCCCTCGGAGGGCTATGGCTACACCTTC. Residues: CASSPSEGYGYTF.

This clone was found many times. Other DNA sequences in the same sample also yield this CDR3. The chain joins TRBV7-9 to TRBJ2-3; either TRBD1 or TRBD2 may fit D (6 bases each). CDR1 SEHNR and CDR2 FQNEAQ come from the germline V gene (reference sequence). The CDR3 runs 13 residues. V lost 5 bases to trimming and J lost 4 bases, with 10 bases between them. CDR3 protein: CASSPRGPDTQYF. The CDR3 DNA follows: TGTGCCAGCAGCCCCCGGGGGCCAGATACGCAGTATTTT.

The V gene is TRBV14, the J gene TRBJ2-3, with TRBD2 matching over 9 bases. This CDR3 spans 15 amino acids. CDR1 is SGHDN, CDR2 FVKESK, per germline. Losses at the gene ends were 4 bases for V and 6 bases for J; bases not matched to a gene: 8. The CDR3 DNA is TGTGCCAGCAGCCCGATCGGGACTAGCATCGATACGCAGTATTTT. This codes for CASSPIGTSIDTQYF.

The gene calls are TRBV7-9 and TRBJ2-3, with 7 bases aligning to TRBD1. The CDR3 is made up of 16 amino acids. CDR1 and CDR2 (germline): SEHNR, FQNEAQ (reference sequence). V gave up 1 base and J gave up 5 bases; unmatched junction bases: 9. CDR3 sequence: CASSLVTGAGRDTQYF. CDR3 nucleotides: TGTGCCAGCAGCTTAGTAACAGGGGCTGGTAGAGATACGCAGTATTTT.

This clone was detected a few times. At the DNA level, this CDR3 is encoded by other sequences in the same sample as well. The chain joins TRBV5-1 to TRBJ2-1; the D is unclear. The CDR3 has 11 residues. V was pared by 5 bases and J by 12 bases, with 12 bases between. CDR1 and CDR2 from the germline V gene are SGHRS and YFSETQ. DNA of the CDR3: TGCGCCAGCAGGCTGGGGATAGGGCAGTTCTTC. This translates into CASRLGIGQFF. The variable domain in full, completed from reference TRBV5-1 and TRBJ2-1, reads KAGVTQTPRYLIKTRGQQVTLSCSPISGHRSVSWYQQTPGQGLQFLFEYFSETQRNKGNFPGRFSGRQFSNSRSEMNVSTLELGDSALYLCASRLGIGQFFGPGTRLTVL.

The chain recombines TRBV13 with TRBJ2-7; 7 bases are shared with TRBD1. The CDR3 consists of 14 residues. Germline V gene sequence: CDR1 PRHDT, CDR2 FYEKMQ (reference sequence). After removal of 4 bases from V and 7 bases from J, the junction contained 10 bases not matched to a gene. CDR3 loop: CASSSRTGAGEQYF. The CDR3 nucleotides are TGTGCCAGCAGCTCCCGGACAGGTGCGGGTGAGCAGTACTTC. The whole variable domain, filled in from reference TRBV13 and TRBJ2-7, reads AAGVIQSPRHLIKEKRETATLKCYPIPRHDTVYWYQQGPGQDPQFLISFYEKMQSDKGSIPDRFSAQQFSDYHSELNMSSLELGDSALYFCASSSRTGAGEQYFGPGTRLTVT.

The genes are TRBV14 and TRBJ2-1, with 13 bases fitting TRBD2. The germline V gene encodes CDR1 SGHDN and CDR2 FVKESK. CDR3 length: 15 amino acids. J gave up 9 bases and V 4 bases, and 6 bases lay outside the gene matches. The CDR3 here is CASSPGTSGVVEQFF. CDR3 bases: TGTGCCAGCAGCCCGGGGACTAGCGGGGTCGTTGAGCAGTTCTTC.

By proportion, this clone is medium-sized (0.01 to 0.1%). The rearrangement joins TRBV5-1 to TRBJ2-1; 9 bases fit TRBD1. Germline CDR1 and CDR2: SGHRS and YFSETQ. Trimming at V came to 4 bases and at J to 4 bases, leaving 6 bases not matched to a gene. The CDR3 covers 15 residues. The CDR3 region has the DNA TGCGCCAGCAGCGTGTCGGGACAGGGTTACAATGAGCAGTTCTTC. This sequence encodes CASSVSGQGYNEQFF.